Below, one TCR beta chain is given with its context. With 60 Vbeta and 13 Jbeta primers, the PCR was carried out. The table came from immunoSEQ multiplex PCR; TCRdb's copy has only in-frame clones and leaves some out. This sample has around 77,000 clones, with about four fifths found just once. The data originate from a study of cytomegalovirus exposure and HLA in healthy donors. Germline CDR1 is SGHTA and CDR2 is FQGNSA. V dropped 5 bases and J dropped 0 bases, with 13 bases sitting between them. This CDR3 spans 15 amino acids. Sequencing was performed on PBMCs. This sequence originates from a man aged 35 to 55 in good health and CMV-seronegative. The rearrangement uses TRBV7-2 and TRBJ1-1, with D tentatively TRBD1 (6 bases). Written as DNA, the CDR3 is TGTGCCAGCAGCCGCCTCGGACAGTTGAACACTGAAGCTTTCTTT. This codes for CASSRLGQLNTEAFF.